This T cell receptor (beta chain) was sequenced in a study of immune heterogeneity within non-small cell lung tumors (dated by TCRdb to about 2018). Broadly, across the study: By histology, the tumors were several squamous cell carcinomas, roughly 11 non-squamous carcinomas and 1 tumor not otherwise specified. To look at intratumoral immune heterogeneity, the study ran whole-exome sequencing, RNA-seq and TCR beta repertoire sequencing on several spatially distinct regions taken from every NSCLC tumor. Neoantigen binding to each patient's HLA alleles was predicted with netMHCpan-3.0 for mutant peptides of 8 to 11 amino acids. Transcriptome data were available for just about 40 loci from about 12 patients, whereas TCR repertoire analysis spanned fewer than 65 tumor loci from some 16 patients.

What the research found in general, with its limitations: Within a patient, identical dominant CDR3B clonotypes were found to recur across loci, yet unique high-frequency clones were also harbored in different tumor locations. For the most part, high-frequency TCR beta clonotypes differed from one individual patient to another. A statistically significant but moderate positive correlation (R around 0.3) was observed between local T-cell repertoire clonality and local tumor mutational burden.

Genomic DNA extracted from bulk tumor tissue served as TCR template, with about 600 ng gDNA amplified per sample. Multiple biopsies per primary tumor were taken during surgery, spaced as far apart as possible within the tumor mass. The study cohort was described as untreated, and patients were newly diagnosed NSCLC cases undergoing curative surgery. The samples came from about 16 patients with newly diagnosed non-small cell lung cancer who were having surgery intended to be curative. A couple of independent pathologists examined the resected tumor masses. Only high-quality DNA and RNA samples were carried forward to sequencing. As for this clonotype: This clone's antigen is unknown. Per-base qualities were not stored, and no clone one base away is much larger.

A multiplex PCR system amplified the TCR beta CDR3 region, with a first 10-cycle round using 32 V-gene forward and 13 J-gene reverse primers. The first PCR round was done with a QIAGEN Multiplex PCR Kit, and the primer sequences were filed in Chinese patent CN105087789A. Illumina universal primers were attached in a second round of PCR run with the Phusion High-Fidelity PCR Kit. TCR libraries were paired-end sequenced at 151 bp read length on the Illumina HiSeq X Ten platform. On the authors' methods: Reads lacking multiplex PCR primers were removed with Cutadapt, read pairs were merged with PEAR, and CDR3 regions were called with MiXCR default settings. Repertoire diversity was assessed by Shannon entropy, and clonality was calculated as one minus the Shannon entropy divided by the ln of the count of productive unique sequences. Clonotypes at a frequency of at least 0.5% were defined as dominant or high-frequency T-cell clones. TCRdb reran the public reads through fastp at Q25 and MiXCR, keeping productive beta chains. Every entry covers one CDR3 protein and lists the most common genes and DNA from its rows. TCRdb's processing, not the authors', yielded these V and J calls. This sample gives fewer than 25,000 distinct CDR3 sequences in total; over 25% of them show up just once. Under 4.5% of the sample lies in the top ten.

The germline V gene (reference sequence) gives CDR1 as DFQATT and CDR2 as SNEGSKA. After removal of 3 bases from V and 5 bases from J, the junction retains 1 base not matched to a gene. The CDR3 runs 12 amino acids, cysteine and phenylalanine included. This entry keeps only the CDR3 DNA: 36 bases, framed from base 1. The TCR sequence derives from a man aged 40-49 years with non-small cell lung cancer. Specimen: lung tumor tissue. Recombination connected TRBV20-1 to TRBJ2-1, with 7 central nucleotides matching TRBD2. The CDR3 region reads CSARRGNNEQFF. In nucleotides, the sequence is TGCAGTGCTAGGCGGGGGAACAATGAGCAGTTCTTC.